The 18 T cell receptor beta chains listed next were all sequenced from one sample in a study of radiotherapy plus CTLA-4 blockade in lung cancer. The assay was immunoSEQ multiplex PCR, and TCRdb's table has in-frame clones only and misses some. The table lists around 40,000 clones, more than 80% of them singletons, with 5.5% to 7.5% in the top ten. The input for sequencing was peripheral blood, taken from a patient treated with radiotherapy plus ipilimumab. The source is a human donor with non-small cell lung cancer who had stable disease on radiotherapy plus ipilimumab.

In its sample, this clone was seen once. CDR3 sequence reads: CASSLVGTSASYNEQFF. In DNA, the CDR3 is TGCGCCAGCAGCTTGGTGGGGACTAGCGCTTCCTACAATGAGCAGTTCTTC. The V gene is TRBV5-1, the J gene TRBJ2-1; 10 nucleotides agree with TRBD2. The CDR3 covers 17 residues. Unmatched junction bases numbered 4, after V lost 0 bases and J lost 1 base. Germline V gene sequence: CDR1 SGHRS, CDR2 YFSETQ.

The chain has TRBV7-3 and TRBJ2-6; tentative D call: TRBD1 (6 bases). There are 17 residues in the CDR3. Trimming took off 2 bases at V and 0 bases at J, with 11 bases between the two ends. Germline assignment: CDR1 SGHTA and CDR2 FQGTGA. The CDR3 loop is CASSLQGTNSGANVLTF. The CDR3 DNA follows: TGTGCCAGCAGCTTACAGGGGACAAACTCTGGGGCCAACGTCCTGACTTTC.

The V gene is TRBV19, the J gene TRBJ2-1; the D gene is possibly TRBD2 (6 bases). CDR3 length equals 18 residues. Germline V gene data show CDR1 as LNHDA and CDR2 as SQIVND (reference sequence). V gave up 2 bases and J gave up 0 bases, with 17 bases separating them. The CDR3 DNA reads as TGTGCCAGTAGTATATTCTTTGGCGGGGAAAGCTCCTACAATGAGCAGTTCTTC. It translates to CASSIFFGGESSYNEQFF. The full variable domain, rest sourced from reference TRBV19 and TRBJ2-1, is DGGITQSPKYLFRKEGQNVTLSCEQNLNHDAMYWYRQDPGQGLRLIYYSQIVNDFQKGDIAEGYSVSREKKESFPLTVTSAQKNPTAFYLCASSIFFGGESSYNEQFFGPGTRLTVL.

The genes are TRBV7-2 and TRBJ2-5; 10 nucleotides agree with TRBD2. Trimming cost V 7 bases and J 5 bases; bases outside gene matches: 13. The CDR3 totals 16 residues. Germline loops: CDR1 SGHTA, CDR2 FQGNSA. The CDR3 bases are TGTGCCAGCACCCCGGGAGTAGCGGGAGGCCGGGAGACCCAGTACTTC. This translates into CASTPGVAGGRETQYF.

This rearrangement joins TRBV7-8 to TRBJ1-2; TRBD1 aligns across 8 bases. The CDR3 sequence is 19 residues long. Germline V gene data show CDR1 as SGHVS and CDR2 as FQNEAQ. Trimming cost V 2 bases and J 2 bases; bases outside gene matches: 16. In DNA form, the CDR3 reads TGTGCCAGCAGCTTAAGGGTAGGAGGCAGGGGGCGAACCAACTATGGCTACACCTTC. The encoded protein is CASSLRVGGRGRTNYGYTF. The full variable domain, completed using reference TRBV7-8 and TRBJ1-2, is GAGVSQSPRYKVAKRGQDVALRCDPISGHVSLFWYQQALGQGPEFLTYFQNEAQLDKSGLPSDRFFAERPEGSVSTLKIQRTQQEDSAVYLCASSLRVGGRGRTNYGYTFGSGTRLTVV.

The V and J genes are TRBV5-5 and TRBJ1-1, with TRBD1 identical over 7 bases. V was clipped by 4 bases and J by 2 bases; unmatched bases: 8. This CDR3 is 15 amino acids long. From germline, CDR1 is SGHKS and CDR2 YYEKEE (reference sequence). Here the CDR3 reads CASSPPDRVNTEAFF. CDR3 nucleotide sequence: TGTGCCAGCAGCCCACCCGACAGGGTTAACACTGAAGCTTTCTTT.

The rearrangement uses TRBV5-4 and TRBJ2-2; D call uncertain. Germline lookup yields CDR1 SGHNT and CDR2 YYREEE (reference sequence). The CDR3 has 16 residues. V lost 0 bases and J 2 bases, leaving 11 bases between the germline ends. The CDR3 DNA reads TGTGCCAGCAGCTTGGAATTATCTCTCAACACCGGGGAGCTGTTTTTT. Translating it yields CASSLELSLNTGELFF.

Here the CDR3 reads CASSLKPADGNEQFF. CDR3 coding DNA: TGTGCCAGCAGCTTAAAACCAGCGGACGGCAATGAGCAGTTCTTC. This rearrangement joins TRBV7-3 to TRBJ2-1, with a tentative D call TRBD2 (5 bases). Per the germline V gene, CDR1 is SGHTA and CDR2 is FQGTGA. The ends were cut back, 1 base at V and 6 bases at J, with 13 bases in the middle. The CDR3 sequence is 15 residues long.

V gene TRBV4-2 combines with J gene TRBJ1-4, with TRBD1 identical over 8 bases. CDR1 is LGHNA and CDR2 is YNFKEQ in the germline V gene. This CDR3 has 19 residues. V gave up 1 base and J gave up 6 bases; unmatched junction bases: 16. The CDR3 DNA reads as TGTGCCAGCAGCCAAGCCGTCCTTCCAGGACAGGGTATGGATGAAAAACTGTTTTTT. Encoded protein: CASSQAVLPGQGMDEKLFF.

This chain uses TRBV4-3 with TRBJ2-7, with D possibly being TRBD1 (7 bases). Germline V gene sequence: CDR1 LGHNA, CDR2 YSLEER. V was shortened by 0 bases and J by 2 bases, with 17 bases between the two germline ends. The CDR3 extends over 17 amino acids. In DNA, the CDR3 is TGCGCCAGCAGCCAAGATTCCGGCAGGGGGGAGCCCTACGAGCAGTACTTC. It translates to CASSQDSGRGEPYEQYF.

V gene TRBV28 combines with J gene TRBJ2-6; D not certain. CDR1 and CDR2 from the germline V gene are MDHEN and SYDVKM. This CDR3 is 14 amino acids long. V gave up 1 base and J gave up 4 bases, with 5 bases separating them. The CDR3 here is CASSLYSGANVLTF. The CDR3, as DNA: TGTGCCAGCAGTTTATATTCGGGGGCCAACGTCCTGACTTTC.

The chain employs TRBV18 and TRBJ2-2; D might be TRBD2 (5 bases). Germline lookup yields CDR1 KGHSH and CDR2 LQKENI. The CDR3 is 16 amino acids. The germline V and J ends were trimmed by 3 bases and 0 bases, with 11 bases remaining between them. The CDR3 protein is CASSPAGSANTGELFF. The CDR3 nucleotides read TGTGCCAGCTCACCGGCGGGCAGTGCGAACACCGGGGAGCTGTTTTTT. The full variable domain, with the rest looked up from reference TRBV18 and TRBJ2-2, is NAGVMQNPRHLVRRRGQEARLRCSPMKGHSHVYWYRQLPEEGLKFMVYLQKENIIDESGMPKERFSAEFPKEGPSILRIQQVVRGDSAAYFCASSPAGSANTGELFFGEGSRLTVL.

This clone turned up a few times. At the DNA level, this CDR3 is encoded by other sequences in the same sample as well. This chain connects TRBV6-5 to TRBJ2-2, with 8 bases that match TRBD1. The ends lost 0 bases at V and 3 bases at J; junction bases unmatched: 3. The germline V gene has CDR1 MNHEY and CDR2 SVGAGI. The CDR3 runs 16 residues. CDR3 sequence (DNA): TGTGCCAGCAGTTACTCCGGGACAGGAGACACCGGGGAGCTGTTTTTT. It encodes CASSYSGTGDTGELFF.

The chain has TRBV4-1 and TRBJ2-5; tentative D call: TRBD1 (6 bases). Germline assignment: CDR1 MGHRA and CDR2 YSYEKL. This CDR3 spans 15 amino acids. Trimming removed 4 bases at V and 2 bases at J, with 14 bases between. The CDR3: CASSRTGTPQETQYF. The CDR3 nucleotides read TGCGCCAGCAGCCGGACCGGGACACCTCAAGAGACCCAGTACTTC.

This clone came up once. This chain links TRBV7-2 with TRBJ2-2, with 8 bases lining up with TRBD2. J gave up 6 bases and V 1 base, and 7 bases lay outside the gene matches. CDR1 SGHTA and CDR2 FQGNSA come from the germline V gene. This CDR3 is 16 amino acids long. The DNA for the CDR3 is TGTGCCAGCAGCTTAGAGGGACTAGGGGGAGCCGGGGAGCTGTTTTTT. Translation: CASSLEGLGGAGELFF.

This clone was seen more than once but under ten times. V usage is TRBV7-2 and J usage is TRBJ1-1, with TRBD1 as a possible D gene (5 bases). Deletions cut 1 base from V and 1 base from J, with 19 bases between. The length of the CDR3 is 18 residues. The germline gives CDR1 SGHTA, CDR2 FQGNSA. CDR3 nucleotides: TGTGCCAGCAGCTTAGACCCCGGAAGGGGAAGGTCGAACACTGAAGCTTTCTTT. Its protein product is CASSLDPGRGRSNTEAFF.

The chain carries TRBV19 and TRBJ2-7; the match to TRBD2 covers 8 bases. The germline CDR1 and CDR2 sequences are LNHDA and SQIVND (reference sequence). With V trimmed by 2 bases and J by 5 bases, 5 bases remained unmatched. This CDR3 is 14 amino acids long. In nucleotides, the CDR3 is TGTGCCAGTAGTATATTGGGGACTAGTAACGAGCAGTACTTC. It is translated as CASSILGTSNEQYF. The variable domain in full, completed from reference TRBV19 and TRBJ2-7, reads DGGITQSPKYLFRKEGQNVTLSCEQNLNHDAMYWYRQDPGQGLRLIYYSQIVNDFQKGDIAEGYSVSREKKESFPLTVTSAQKNPTAFYLCASSILGTSNEQYFGPGTRLTVT.

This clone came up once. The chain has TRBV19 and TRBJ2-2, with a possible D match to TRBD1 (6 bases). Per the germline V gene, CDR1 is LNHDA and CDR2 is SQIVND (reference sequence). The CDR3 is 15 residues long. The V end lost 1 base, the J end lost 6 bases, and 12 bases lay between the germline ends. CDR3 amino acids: CASSIGRGVAGELFF. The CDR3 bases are TGTGCCAGTAGTATAGGCAGGGGAGTGGCCGGGGAGCTGTTTTTT.